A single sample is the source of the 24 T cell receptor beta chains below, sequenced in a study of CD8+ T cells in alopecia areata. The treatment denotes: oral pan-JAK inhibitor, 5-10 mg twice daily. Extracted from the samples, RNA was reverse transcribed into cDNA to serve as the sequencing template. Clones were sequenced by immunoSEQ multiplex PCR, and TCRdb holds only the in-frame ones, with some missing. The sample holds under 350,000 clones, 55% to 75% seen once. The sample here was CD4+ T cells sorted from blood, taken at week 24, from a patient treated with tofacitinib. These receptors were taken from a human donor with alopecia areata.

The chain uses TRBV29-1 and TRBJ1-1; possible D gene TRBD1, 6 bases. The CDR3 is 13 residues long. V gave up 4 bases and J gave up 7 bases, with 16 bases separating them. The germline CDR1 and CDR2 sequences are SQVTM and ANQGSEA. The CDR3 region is CSVGTSGAGEAFF. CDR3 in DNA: TGCAGCGTTGGGACCTCAGGGGCAGGTGAAGCTTTCTTT.

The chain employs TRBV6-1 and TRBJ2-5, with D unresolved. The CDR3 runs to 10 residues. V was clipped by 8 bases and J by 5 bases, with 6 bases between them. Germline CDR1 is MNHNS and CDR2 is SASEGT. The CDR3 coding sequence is TGTGCCAGCGGCGATGAGACCCAGTACTTC. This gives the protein CASGDETQYF.

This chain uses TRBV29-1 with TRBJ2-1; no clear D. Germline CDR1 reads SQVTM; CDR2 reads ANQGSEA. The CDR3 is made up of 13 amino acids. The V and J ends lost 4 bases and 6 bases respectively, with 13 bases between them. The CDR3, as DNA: TGCAGCGTTGGTTCTCCCCTGGGCAATGAGCAGTTCTTC. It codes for CSVGSPLGNEQFF.

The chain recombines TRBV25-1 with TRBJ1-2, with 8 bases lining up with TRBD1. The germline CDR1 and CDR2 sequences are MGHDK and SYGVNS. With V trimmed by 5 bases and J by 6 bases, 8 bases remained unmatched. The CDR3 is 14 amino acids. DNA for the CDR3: TGTGCCAGCAGTCGACAGGGGAGGGAGGATGGCTACACCTTC. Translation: CASSRQGREDGYTF.

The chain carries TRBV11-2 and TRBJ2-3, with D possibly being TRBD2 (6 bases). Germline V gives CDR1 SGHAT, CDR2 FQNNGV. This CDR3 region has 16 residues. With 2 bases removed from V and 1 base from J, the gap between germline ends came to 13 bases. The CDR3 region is CASSLSMSGGTDTQYF. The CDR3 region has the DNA TGTGCCAGCAGCTTATCAATGTCGGGGGGCACAGATACGCAGTATTTT. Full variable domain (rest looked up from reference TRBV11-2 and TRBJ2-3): EAGVAQSPRYKIIEKRQSVAFWCNPISGHATLYWYQQILGQGPKLLIQFQNNGVVDDSQLPKDRFSAERLKGVDSTLKIQPAKLEDSAVYLCASSLSMSGGTDTQYFGPGTRLTVL.

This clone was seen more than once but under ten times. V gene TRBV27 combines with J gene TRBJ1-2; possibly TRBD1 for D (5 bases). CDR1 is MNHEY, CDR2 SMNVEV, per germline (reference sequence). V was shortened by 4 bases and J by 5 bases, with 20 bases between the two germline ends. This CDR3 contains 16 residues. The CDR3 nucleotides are TGTGCCAGCAGTTACAGGACAACTACTACTGCTTATGGCTACACCTTC. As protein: CASSYRTTTTAYGYTF.

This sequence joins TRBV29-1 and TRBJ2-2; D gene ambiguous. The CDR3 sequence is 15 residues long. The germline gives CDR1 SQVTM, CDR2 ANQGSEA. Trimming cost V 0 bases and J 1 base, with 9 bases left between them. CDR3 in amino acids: CSVEDHLRNTGELFF. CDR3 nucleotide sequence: TGCAGCGTTGAAGATCATCTGAGGAACACCGGGGAGCTGTTTTTT.

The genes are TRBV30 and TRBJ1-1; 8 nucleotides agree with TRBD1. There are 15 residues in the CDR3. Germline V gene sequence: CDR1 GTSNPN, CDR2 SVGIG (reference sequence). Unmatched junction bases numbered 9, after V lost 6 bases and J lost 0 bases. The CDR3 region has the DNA TGTGCCTGCCCCCGGACAGGGCGAATGAACACTGAAGCTTTCTTT. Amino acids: CACPRTGRMNTEAFF. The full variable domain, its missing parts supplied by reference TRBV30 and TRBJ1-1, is SQTIHQWPATLVQPVGSPLSLECTVEGTSNPNLYWYRQAAGRGLQLLFYSVGIGQISSEVPQNLSASRPQDRQFILSSKKLLLSDSGFYLCACPRTGRMNTEAFFGQGTRLTVV.

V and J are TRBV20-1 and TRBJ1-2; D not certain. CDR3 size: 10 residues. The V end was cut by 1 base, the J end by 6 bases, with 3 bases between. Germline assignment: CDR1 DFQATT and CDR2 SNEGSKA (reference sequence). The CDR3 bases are TGCAGTGCTAGAGCAAATGGCTACACCTTC. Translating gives CSARANGYTF.

CDR3: CASSPQGSGTEAFF. The CDR3 nucleotides read TGTGCCAGCTCACCCCAGGGAAGCGGCACTGAAGCTTTCTTT. The chain links TRBV18 to TRBJ1-1; D is perhaps TRBD1 (5 bases). From germline, CDR1 is KGHSH and CDR2 LQKENI. V lost 3 bases, J lost 4 bases, and 12 bases lay in between. The CDR3 runs to 14 residues.

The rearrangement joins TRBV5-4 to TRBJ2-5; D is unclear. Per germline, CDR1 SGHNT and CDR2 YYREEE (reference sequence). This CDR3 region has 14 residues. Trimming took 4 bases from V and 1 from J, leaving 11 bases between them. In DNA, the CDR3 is TGTGCCAGCAGCCCTGGAAACGTCCAAGAGACCCAGTACTTC. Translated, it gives CASSPGNVQETQYF.

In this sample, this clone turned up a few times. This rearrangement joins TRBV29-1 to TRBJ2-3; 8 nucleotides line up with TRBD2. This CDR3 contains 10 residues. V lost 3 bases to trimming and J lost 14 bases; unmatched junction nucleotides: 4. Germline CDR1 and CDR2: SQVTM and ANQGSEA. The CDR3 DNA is TGCAGCGTTGATCTGGCGGGGGGGTATTTT. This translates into CSVDLAGGYF.

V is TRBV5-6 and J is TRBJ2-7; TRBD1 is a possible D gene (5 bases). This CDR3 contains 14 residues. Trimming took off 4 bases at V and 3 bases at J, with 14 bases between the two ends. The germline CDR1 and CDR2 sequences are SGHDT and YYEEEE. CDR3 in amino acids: CASSRQGSGYEQYF. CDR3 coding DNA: TGTGCCAGCAGCCGCCAGGGATCAGGCTACGAGCAGTACTTC.

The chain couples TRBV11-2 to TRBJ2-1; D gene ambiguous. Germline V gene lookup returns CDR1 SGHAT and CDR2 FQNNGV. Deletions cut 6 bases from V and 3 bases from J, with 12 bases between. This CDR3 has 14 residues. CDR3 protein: CASRELGDYNEQFF. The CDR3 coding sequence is TGTGCCAGCAGAGAACTCGGAGACTACAATGAGCAGTTCTTC.

The DNA for the CDR3 is TGTGTGGGTAGGAGCTCCTACGAGCAGTACTTC. Protein: CVGRSSYEQYF. The chain has TRBV30 and TRBJ2-7, with D hard to call. CDR1 GTSNPN and CDR2 SVGIG come from the germline V gene (reference sequence). The CDR3 length is 11 residues.

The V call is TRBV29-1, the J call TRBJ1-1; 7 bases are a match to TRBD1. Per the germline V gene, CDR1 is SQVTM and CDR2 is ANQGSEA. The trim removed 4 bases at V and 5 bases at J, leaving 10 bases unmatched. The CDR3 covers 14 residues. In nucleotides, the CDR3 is TGCAGCGTTGCCCCTACAGGGGCGGAGACTGAAGCTTTCTTT. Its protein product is CSVAPTGAETEAFF. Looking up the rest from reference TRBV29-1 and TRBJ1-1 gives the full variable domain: SAVISQKPSRDICQRGTSLTIQCQVDSQVTMMFWYRQQPGQSLTLIATANQGSEATYESGFVIDKFPISRPNLTFSTLTVSNMSPEDSSIYLCSVAPTGAETEAFFGQGTRLTVV.

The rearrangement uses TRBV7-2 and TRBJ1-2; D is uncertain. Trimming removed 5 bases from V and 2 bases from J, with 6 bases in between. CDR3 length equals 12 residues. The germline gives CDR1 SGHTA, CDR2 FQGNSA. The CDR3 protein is CASSLKNYGYTF. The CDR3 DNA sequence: TGTGCCAGCAGCCTCAAAAACTATGGCTACACCTTC.

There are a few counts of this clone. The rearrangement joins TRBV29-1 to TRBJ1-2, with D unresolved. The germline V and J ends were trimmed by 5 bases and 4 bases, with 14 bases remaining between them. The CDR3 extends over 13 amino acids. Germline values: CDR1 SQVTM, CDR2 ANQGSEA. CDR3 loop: CSVSSGVGYGYTF. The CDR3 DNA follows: TGCAGCGTTTCTAGCGGGGTCGGCTATGGCTACACCTTC.

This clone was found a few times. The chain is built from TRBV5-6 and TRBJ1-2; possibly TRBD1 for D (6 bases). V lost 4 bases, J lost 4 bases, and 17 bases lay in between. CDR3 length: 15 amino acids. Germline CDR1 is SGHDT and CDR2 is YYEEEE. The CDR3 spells CASSNPETGAYGYTF. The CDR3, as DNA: TGTGCCAGCAGCAACCCAGAGACAGGCGCCTATGGCTACACCTTC.

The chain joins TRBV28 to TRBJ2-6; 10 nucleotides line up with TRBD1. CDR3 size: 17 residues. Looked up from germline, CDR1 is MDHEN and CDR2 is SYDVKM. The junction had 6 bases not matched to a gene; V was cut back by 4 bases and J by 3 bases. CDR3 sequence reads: CASSSGTGVDGANVLTF. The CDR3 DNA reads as TGTGCCAGCAGTTCTGGGACAGGGGTGGATGGGGCCAACGTCCTGACTTTC.

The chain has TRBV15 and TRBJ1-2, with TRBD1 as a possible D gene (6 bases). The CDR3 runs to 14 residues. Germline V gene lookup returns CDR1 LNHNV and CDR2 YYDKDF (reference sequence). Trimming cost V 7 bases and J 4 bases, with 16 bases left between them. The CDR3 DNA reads TGTGCCACCACCCCGGGGGGGGCGGGCTATGGCTACACCTTC. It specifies CATTPGGAGYGYTF.

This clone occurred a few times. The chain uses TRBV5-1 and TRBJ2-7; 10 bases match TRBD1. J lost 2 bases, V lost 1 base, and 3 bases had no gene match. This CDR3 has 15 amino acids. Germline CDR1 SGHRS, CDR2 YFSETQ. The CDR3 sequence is CASSLMGQGTYEQYF. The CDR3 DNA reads TGCGCCAGCAGCTTGATGGGACAGGGGACCTACGAGCAGTACTTC.

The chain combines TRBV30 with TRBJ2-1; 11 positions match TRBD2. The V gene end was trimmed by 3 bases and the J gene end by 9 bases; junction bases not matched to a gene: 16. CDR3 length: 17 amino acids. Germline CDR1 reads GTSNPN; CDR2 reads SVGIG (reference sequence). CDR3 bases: TGTGCCTGGAGGTCTAAGGGCCTAGCGGGGGGCCGCGGTGAGCAGTTCTTC. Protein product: CAWRSKGLAGGRGEQFF.

CDR3 amino acids: CASSYQVRNQPQHF. The CDR3 region has the DNA TGTGCCAGCAGTTACCAGGTCCGCAATCAGCCCCAGCATTTT. The gene calls are TRBV6-6 and TRBJ1-5; D is ambiguous. Trimming took 2 bases from V and 2 from J, leaving 7 bases between them. CDR1 and CDR2 from the germline V gene are MNHNY and SVGAGI (reference sequence). The CDR3 runs 14 residues.